A selection of T cell receptor beta chains follows, all from one sample in a study of memory CD8 T cells in hepatitis C reinfection. Sequenced by immunoSEQ multiplex PCR; TCRdb stores in-frame clones only, minus some. This sample has approximately 46,000 clones; about 88% occur once, and the top ten carry 0.72%. The sample comprised naive CD8+ T cells sorted from blood. The receptors shown here come from a man between 18 and 29 years old with hepatitis C virus infection. Each CDR3 is given with its conserved first and last residue. A D gene is named only where the DNA matches it firmly. Where a row states a size, it is once, few, many or the class of an expanded clone; other rows omit it.

TRBD1 | few | 13 | TRBJ2-7 | TRBV28 | CASRPGTAYEQYF | TGTGCCAGCAGGCCCGGGACAGCCTACGAGCAGTACTTC
NA | NA | 14 | TRBJ2-7 | TRBV7-9 | CASSGEQGSYEQYF | TGTGCCAGCAGCGGCGAACAGGGATCCTACGAGCAGTACTTC
NA | NA | 18 | TRBJ2-4 | TRBV5-1 | CASSFWPRQSWAKNIQYF | TGCGCCAGCAGCTTTTGGCCCCGACAATCTTGGGCCAAAAACATTCAGTACTTC
TRBD2 | NA | 16 | TRBJ2-1 | TRBV27 | CASSYLTSGGAGEQFF | TGTGCCAGCAGTTATCTTACCAGCGGGGGGGCCGGTGAGCAGTTCTTC
NA | NA | 12 | TRBJ1-2 | TRBV6-1 | CASSTVAYGYTF | TGTGCCAGCAGTACAGTTGCCTATGGCTACACCTTC
TRBD1 | few | 14 | TRBJ2-7 | TRBV5-1 | CASSKDRSSYEQYF | TGCGCCAGCAGCAAGGACAGGAGCTCCTACGAGCAGTACTTC
NA | once | 15 | TRBJ2-5 | TRBV4-2 | CASSQVEGLGETQYF | TGTGCCAGCAGCCAAGTGGAGGGGCTAGGAGAGACCCAGTACTTC
TRBD1 | NA | 16 | TRBJ1-1 | TRBV9 | CASSVAGQGATTEAFF | TGTGCCAGCAGCGTAGCGGGACAGGGGGCGACCACTGAAGCTTTCTTT
NA | NA | 14 | TRBJ1-6 | TRBV19 | CASSIPGSNSPLHF | TGTGCCAGTAGTATCCCAGGGTCTAATTCACCCCTCCACTTT
NA | NA | 16 | TRBJ2-5 | TRBV9 | CASSPQQGSGRETQYF | TGTGCCAGCAGCCCTCAGCAGGGCTCGGGCCGGGAGACCCAGTACTTC
TRBD2 | once | 17 | TRBJ2-5 | TRBV14 | CASSQAGGFIGGETQYF | TGTGCCAGCAGCCAAGCGGGAGGGTTCATCGGGGGAGAGACCCAGTACTTC
NA | few | 14 | TRBJ2-7 | TRBV28 | CASSLGQGGYEQYF | TGTGCCAGCAGTTTGGGGCAGGGCGGATACGAGCAGTACTTC
NA | NA | 15 | TRBJ1-3 | TRBV6-5 | CASSYSRGLGNTIYF | TGTGCCAGCAGTTACTCGCGGGGGCTTGGAAACACCATATATTTT
NA | NA | 14 | TRBJ1-2 | TRBV7-9 | CASSSYDSIYGYTF | TGTGCCAGCAGCTCCTACGACAGTATCTATGGCTACACCTTC
NA | NA | 14 | TRBJ2-3 | TRBV10-2 | CASKSLFSTDTQYF | TGCGCCAGCAAGAGTTTGTTTAGCACAGATACGCAGTATTTT
NA | NA | 14 | TRBJ1-6 | TRBV12-5 | CASGLGQGTSPLHF | TGTGCTAGTGGTTTGGGGCAGGGAACATCACCCCTCCACTTT
TRBD1 | NA | 13 | TRBJ2-2 | TRBV19 | CASTRGFTGELFF | TGTGCCAGTACCAGGGGGTTTACCGGGGAGCTGTTTTTT
NA | NA | 13 | TRBJ1-2 | TRBV2 | CASSEGGGYGYTF | TGTGCCAGCAGCGAGGGAGGGGGCTATGGCTACACCTTC
NA | NA | 18 | TRBJ1-4 | TRBV27 | CASSLQTGIGGTNEKLFF | TGTGCCAGCAGTTTACAAACAGGGATCGGAGGAACTAATGAAAAACTGTTTTTT
TRBD2 | once | 15 | TRBJ2-7 | TRBV7-9 | CASSQPTSGSYEQYF | TGTGCCAGCAGCCAACCGACTAGCGGGAGCTACGAGCAGTACTTC
NA | NA | 17 | TRBJ2-6 | TRBV5-1 | CASQALTLASGANVLTF | TGCGCCAGCCAAGCTTTAACCCTAGCCTCTGGGGCCAACGTCCTGACTTTC
NA | NA | 15 | TRBJ2-3 | TRBV19 | CASSWGGRSTDTQYF | TGTGCCAGTAGCTGGGGAGGCCGGAGCACAGATACGCAGTATTTT
TRBD1 | NA | 17 | TRBJ2-5 | TRBV4-1 | CASSLSGNGQGGETQYF | TGCGCCAGCAGCCTCTCGGGCAACGGACAGGGGGGAGAGACCCAGTACTTC
NA | NA | 14 | TRBJ2-7 | TRBV6-5 | CASSPTDGYDVQYF | TGTGCCAGCAGTCCCACCGACGGGTACGATGTGCAGTACTTC
NA | NA | 14 | TRBJ2-2 | TRBV30 | CAWSLDTLTGELFF | TGTGCCTGGAGTTTAGATACGTTGACCGGGGAGCTGTTTTTT
NA | NA | 16 | TRBJ2-2 | TRBV9 | CASSVVDSPNTGELFF | TGTGCCAGCAGCGTAGTGGACAGTCCGAACACCGGGGAGCTGTTTTTT
NA | NA | 14 | TRBJ2-2 | TRBV29-1 | CSVVDSLNTGELFF | TGCAGCGTTGTGGACAGCCTTAACACCGGGGAGCTGTTTTTT
TRBD1 | NA | 16 | TRBJ1-1 | TRBV5-1 | CASSSGQGVPNTEAFF | TGCGCCAGCAGCTCCGGACAGGGAGTCCCGAACACTGAAGCTTTCTTT
NA | NA | 13 | TRBJ1-1 | TRBV7-2 | CASSLVRDWWAFF | TGTGCCAGCAGCTTAGTGAGGGATTGGTGGGCTTTCTTT
NA | NA | 13 | TRBJ1-2 | TRBV2 | CASSNTGRGGYTF | TGTGCCAGCAGTAACACAGGGAGAGGGGGCTACACCTTC
NA | NA | 11 | TRBJ2-2 | TRBV11-2 | CASSLAGELFF | TGTGCCAGCAGCTTAGCTGGGGAGCTGTTTTTT
NA | NA | 15 | TRBJ2-1 | TRBV5-5 | CASSPVPQGNNEQFF | TGTGCCAGCAGCCCCGTTCCACAGGGAAACAATGAGCAGTTCTTC
TRBD1 | NA | 15 | TRBJ1-6 | TRBV7-6 | CASSSRDRDNSPLHF | TGTGCCAGCAGCTCCCGGGACAGGGATAATTCACCCCTCCACTTT
TRBD2 | NA | 15 | TRBJ2-7 | TRBV4-1 | CASSQDPGLASEQYF | TGCGCCAGCAGCCAAGATCCGGGACTAGCCAGCGAGCAGTACTTC
NA | NA | 13 | TRBJ2-7 | TRBV4-1 | CASSQARAYEQYF | TGCGCCAGCAGCCAAGCCAGGGCCTACGAGCAGTACTTC
NA | NA | 15 | TRBJ2-2 | TRBV18 | CASSPLGLKTGELFF | TGTGCCAGCTCACCTTTAGGACTAAAGACCGGGGAGCTGTTTTTT
TRBD1 | NA | 14 | TRBJ2-5 | TRBV11-2 | CASRGQGPSETQYF | TGTGCCAGCAGGGGACAGGGACCTTCAGAGACCCAGTACTTC
TRBD2 | NA | 13 | TRBJ2-2 | TRBV29-1 | CSVTSDSTGELFF | TGCAGCGTTACTAGCGACTCCACCGGGGAGCTGTTTTTT
NA | NA | 13 | TRBJ1-2 | TRBV19 | CAGSMGGSYGYTF | TGTGCCGGTAGTATGGGGGGGTCCTATGGCTACACCTTC
NA | NA | 10 | TRBJ2-5 | TRBV9 | CASRSETQYF | TGTGCCAGCAGATCGGAGACCCAGTACTTC
NA | NA | 14 | TRBJ1-5 | TRBV9 | CASSPTDSPQPQHF | TGTGCCAGCAGCCCAACGGACAGTCCCCAGCCCCAGCATTTT
NA | NA | 13 | TRBJ1-1 | TRBV11-2 | CASRFEANTEAFF | TGTGCCAGCCGTTTTGAAGCAAACACTGAAGCTTTCTTT
NA | NA | 14 | TRBJ2-7 | TRBV5-8 | CASSALGDSYEQYF | TGTGCCAGCAGCGCTCTAGGGGACTCCTACGAGCAGTACTTC
TRBD1 | NA | 14 | TRBJ1-1 | TRBV5-1 | CASSSRDSNTEAFF | TGCGCCAGCAGCTCCCGGGACAGTAACACTGAAGCTTTCTTT